This paragraph reports one T cell receptor beta chain. Here immunoSEQ multiplex PCR was the method, and the copy in TCRdb shows in-frame clones only, minus some. The sample lists 120,000 to 150,000 clones; more than 75% were seen once. The data were obtained in a study of blood T cell repertoires in COVID-19. Turning to the study itself: COVID-19 samples, acute and convalescent, were from the United States, Italy and Spain. In each case, the material was cDNA or gDNA derived from T cells, B-cell-depleted T cells, or PBMCs.

Clinical history as reported by participants underpinned cohort assignment. This CDR3 region has 15 residues. With 4 bases removed from V and 2 bases from J, the gap between germline ends came to 16 bases. The germline V gene encodes CDR1 SGHRS and CDR2 YFSETQ. The sequencing sample was made of PBMCs or T cells enriched from blood (not recorded which). This TCR was recovered from a woman younger than 45 with acute COVID-19. The genes are TRBV5-1 and TRBJ2-7; weak D call: TRBD1 (6 bases). CDR3 residues: CASSHGTLFAYEQYF. The CDR3 region has the DNA TGCGCCAGCAGCCACGGGACACTCTTCGCCTACGAGCAGTACTTC.